Below, 17 T cell receptor beta chains from the same sample are listed, as sequenced in a study of T cells after posttransplantation cyclophosphamide. Sequenced by immunoSEQ multiplex PCR; TCRdb stores in-frame clones only, minus some. The data show about 5,000 clones, around three quarters seen once. Treatment was busulfan-fludarabine conditioning, a marrow graft, and cyclophosphamide on days +3 and +4. Sample: PBMCs, taken after allogeneic stem cell transplant with posttransplant cyclophosphamide. These receptors originate from a male patient aged 55 to 69 who received an allogeneic stem cell transplant from an unrelated donor, was CMV-positive, and had no GVHD. Some T cells may have come from the graft donor.

CDR3 nucleotide sequence: TGTGCCAGCAGTTTAGGACAAAACCGAGATCAGCCCCAGCATTTT. As protein: CASSLGQNRDQPQHF. This chain connects TRBV27 to TRBJ1-5; tentative D call: TRBD1 (5 bases). The CDR3 extends over 15 amino acids. V shed 2 bases and J shed 5 bases, with 13 bases lying between them. From germline, CDR1 is MNHEY and CDR2 SMNVEV (reference sequence).

This chain connects TRBV7-2 to TRBJ2-2, with 9 bases lining up with TRBD1. The J segment lost 6 bases and the V segment lost 3 bases, leaving 2 bases of the junction unmatched. CDR1 SGHTA and CDR2 FQGNSA come from the germline V gene. This CDR3 is built from 14 residues. The CDR3 spells CASSFTGGPGELFF. CDR3 bases: TGTGCCAGCAGCTTCACAGGGGGCCCCGGGGAGCTGTTTTTT.

This clone rates as large. The J gene is TRBJ2-7, the V gene TRBV6-5; 9 bases agree with TRBD1. This CDR3 spans 15 amino acids. Germline V CDR1 and CDR2: MNHEY, SVGAGI. Trimming removed 6 bases from V and 3 bases from J; junction bases left unmatched: 9. This CDR3 is CASSPTGQGGYEQYF. CDR3 DNA sequence: TGTGCCAGCAGCCCGACGGGACAGGGAGGCTACGAGCAGTACTTC.

J is TRBJ2-5 and V is TRBV19; 9 bases align to TRBD2. From germline, CDR1 is LNHDA and CDR2 SQIVND (reference sequence). This CDR3 spans 17 amino acids. J was trimmed by 2 bases and V by 4 bases; bases with no gene match: 11. The CDR3 DNA reads TGTGCCAGTAGTAGTAGCGGGGGCCGGAGCCCTCAAGAGACCCAGTACTTC. Its protein is CASSSSGGRSPQETQYF.

The V call is TRBV5-1, the J call TRBJ2-3; 13 bases align to TRBD2. The CDR3 spans 17 residues. In germline, CDR1 is SGHRS, CDR2 YFSETQ. V was pared by 0 bases and J by 1 base, with 2 bases of the junction left unmatched. CDR3 nucleotide sequence: TGCGCCAGCAGCTTGGAAGGACTAGCGGGGGGCACAGATACGCAGTATTTT. The encoded protein is CASSLEGLAGGTDTQYF.

Only one count was recorded for this clone. The chain links TRBV28 to TRBJ2-3; 7 bases are a match to TRBD2. This CDR3 contains 13 residues. V shed 6 bases, J shed 2 bases, and the junction held 2 bases outside the gene matches. Germline CDR1 MDHEN, CDR2 SYDVKM. Here the CDR3 DNA reads TGTGCCAGCAGGGCGGGAGACACAGATACGCAGTATTTT. Amino acid sequence: CASRAGDTDTQYF. The entire variable domain, with the rest obtained from reference TRBV28 and TRBJ2-3, is as follows: DVKVTQSSRYLVKRTGEKVFLECVQDMDHENMFWYRQDPGLGLRLIYFSYDVKMKEKGDIPEGYSVSREKKERFSLILESASTNQTSMYLCASRAGDTDTQYFGPGTRLTVL.

This chain connects TRBV28 to TRBJ2-1, with TRBD2 as a possible D gene (6 bases). The ends were cut back, 10 bases at V and 7 bases at J, with 14 bases in the middle. From germline, CDR1 is MDHEN and CDR2 SYDVKM. The CDR3 spans 12 residues. CDR3 amino acids: CATHRGANEQFF. The DNA of the CDR3 is TGTGCCACGCACCGCGGGGCTAATGAGCAGTTCTTC.

This chain uses TRBV29-1 with TRBJ2-5; 9 positions match TRBD1. The CDR3 extends over 19 amino acids. The V segment lost 4 bases and the J segment 5 bases; nucleotides outside the gene matches: 23. CDR1 and CDR2 from the germline V gene are SQVTM and ANQGSEA. The CDR3 region has the DNA TGCAGCGTTGGACCCACAAAAAGTAAAGACAGGGGGAAGTTCGAGACCCAGTACTTC. Protein product: CSVGPTKSKDRGKFETQYF.

The gene calls are TRBV6-5 and TRBJ2-3, with D tentatively TRBD2 (6 bases). This CDR3 comprises 15 residues. Trimming cost V 0 bases and J 0 bases, with 7 bases left between them. The germline gives CDR1 MNHEY, CDR2 SVGAGI. The CDR3 sequence: CASSYSGTSTDTQYF. CDR3 bases: TGTGCCAGCAGTTACTCGGGGACTAGCACAGATACGCAGTATTTT.

V gene TRBV2 combines with J gene TRBJ2-3, with 9 nucleotides matching TRBD2. Germline CDR1 SNHLY, CDR2 FYNNEI. Trimming took 5 bases from V and 1 from J; bases not matched to a gene: 4. This CDR3 comprises 15 residues. CDR3 amino acids: CASSTQRGGTDTQYF. The CDR3 region has the DNA TGTGCCAGCAGTACACAGCGGGGGGGCACAGATACGCAGTATTTT.

The V call is TRBV10-2, the J call TRBJ1-2; D unresolved. This CDR3 has 13 amino acids. Germline-derived CDR1 and CDR2 are WSHSY and SAAADI. Trimming took off 6 bases at V and 3 bases at J, with 11 bases between the two ends. CDR3 protein: CASSGVVHYGYTF. CDR3 sequence (DNA): TGCGCCAGCAGCGGGGTTGTTCACTATGGCTACACCTTC.

The table lists this clone with a few counts. V is TRBV7-8 and J is TRBJ1-3; TRBD1 matches 7 bases. The CDR3 runs 17 residues. Germline V gene lookup returns CDR1 SGHVS and CDR2 FQNEAQ. Losses at the gene ends were 0 bases for V and 0 bases for J; bases not matched to a gene: 5. The CDR3 DNA is TGTGCCAGCAGCTTAGCCGCAGGGGGATCCTCTGGAAACACCATATATTTT. Translation: CASSLAAGGSSGNTIYF.

The CDR3 region is CASKVWDRVTGELFF. Written as DNA, the CDR3 is TGTGCCAGCAAGGTCTGGGACAGGGTCACCGGGGAGCTGTTTTTT. The chain joins TRBV5-8 to TRBJ2-2; 9 bases match TRBD1. CDR1 is SGHTS, CDR2 YDEGEE, per germline. The CDR3 length is 15 residues. V trimming: 6 bases; J trimming: 4 bases; junction bases outside the gene matches: 7.

This clone was picked up a small number of times. The chain is built from TRBV9 and TRBJ2-1; TRBD2 matches 11 bases. The CDR3 is made up of 15 amino acids. Unmatched junction bases numbered 7, after V lost 4 bases and J lost 7 bases. Germline V lookup: CDR1 SGDLS, CDR2 YYNGEE. In nucleotides, the CDR3 is TGTGCCAGCAGCCTTAGCGGGAGGGGAAAGAATGAGCAGTTCTTC. It translates to CASSLSGRGKNEQFF.

The gene calls are TRBV6-6 and TRBJ2-5; 8 nucleotides match TRBD1. Germline loops: CDR1 MNHNY, CDR2 SVGAGI (reference sequence). CDR3 size: 15 residues. The V and J ends lost 7 bases and 4 bases, in that order; junction bases with no gene match: 11. CDR3 in amino acids: CASIMDRAKGETQYF. CDR3 sequence (DNA): TGTGCCAGCATAATGGACAGGGCCAAAGGAGAGACCCAGTACTTC.

This clone counts as large. The chain joins TRBV6-5 to TRBJ2-7, with TRBD2 identical over 8 bases. From germline, CDR1 is MNHEY and CDR2 SVGAGI. The CDR3 is 14 residues long. After removal of 1 base from V and 6 bases from J, the junction contained 5 bases not matched to a gene. The CDR3 loop is CASSYFSGRGEQYF. The CDR3 nucleotides are TGTGCCAGCAGTTACTTCAGCGGGAGAGGCGAGCAGTACTTC.

This clone was detected only a few times. The rearrangement links TRBV11-3 to TRBJ2-7; a possible D gene is TRBD2 (5 bases). This CDR3 contains 12 residues. CDR1 is SGHNT, CDR2 YENEEA, per germline. The V and J ends lost 4 bases and 2 bases respectively, with 6 bases between them. The CDR3 here is CASSSGTYEQYF. DNA for the CDR3: TGTGCCAGCAGCTCCGGGACCTACGAGCAGTACTTC. The entire variable domain, with the rest obtained from reference TRBV11-3 and TRBJ2-7, is as follows: EAGVVQSPRYKIIEKKQPVAFWCNPISGHNTLYWYLQNLGQGPELLIRYENEEAVDDSQLPKDRFSAERLKGVDSTLKIQPAELGDSAVYLCASSSGTYEQYFGPGTRLTVT.